What follows are 8 T cell receptor beta chains derived from one specimen sequenced in a study of blood T cell repertoires in COVID-19. The repertoire was sequenced with immunoSEQ multiplex PCR; TCRdb's copy has only in-frame clones and lacks some. The table includes 70,000 to 95,000 clones, roughly four fifths detected once. Sequences were obtained from peripheral blood. These receptor sequences come from a human donor in a cohort sampled during active COVID-19.

This chain links TRBV28 with TRBJ1-6; a weak D match, TRBD1 (6 bases). Trimming removed 3 bases from V and 9 bases from J, with 12 bases in between. This CDR3 contains 14 residues. Looked up from germline, CDR1 is MDHEN and CDR2 is SYDVKM. The CDR3 region has the DNA TGTGCCAGCAGTTTTTCGGGGGGCAGTTCACCCCTCCACTTT. It yields the protein CASSFSGGSSPLHF.

The chain employs TRBV2 and TRBJ1-5; D is possibly TRBD1 (6 bases). The length of the CDR3 is 14 residues. Trimming left V 7 bases short and J 3 bases short, with 13 bases between. Germline CDR1 is SNHLY and CDR2 is FYNNEI. CDR3 DNA sequence: TGTGCCAGCACCGCCGGACAGATCAATCAGCCCCAGCATTTT. Residues: CASTAGQINQPQHF.

The chain has TRBV5-1 and TRBJ2-5; 10 positions match TRBD2. V dropped 4 bases and J dropped 9; count of bases not matched to a gene: 15. In germline, CDR1 is SGHRS, CDR2 YFSETQ. CDR3 length: 16 residues. The CDR3 is CASSLIAGGPAGAQYF. CDR3 sequence (DNA): TGCGCCAGCAGCCTAATAGCGGGGGGCCCAGCAGGGGCCCAGTACTTC.

The CDR3 region has the DNA TGTGCCTGGAGTGTACCTCCAGGCAGGGGGTCGCTCTACGAGCAGTACTTC. Residues: CAWSVPPGRGSLYEQYF. This sequence joins TRBV30 and TRBJ2-7; 7 bases are shared with TRBD1. CDR3 length: 17 amino acids. The V and J ends lost 0 bases and 3 bases, in that order; junction bases with no gene match: 14. CDR1 is GTSNPN and CDR2 is SVGIG in the germline V gene (reference sequence).

This clone is medium-sized by share. V usage is TRBV18 and J usage is TRBJ2-7, with 7 bases fitting TRBD1. The CDR3 is 13 amino acids. Germline trimming cut 2 bases from V and 6 bases from J; bases unmatched to any gene: 4. Germline loops: CDR1 KGHSH, CDR2 LQKENI. CDR3 DNA: TGTGCCAGCTCACCAAAACAGGGGCTCGAGCAGTACTTC. Translated, it gives CASSPKQGLEQYF.

The V and J genes are TRBV9 and TRBJ2-5, with 11 bases matching TRBD2. The CDR3 has 16 residues. Germline lookup yields CDR1 SGDLS and CDR2 YYNGEE. V lost 1 base, J lost 3 bases, and 5 bases stayed unmatched. Here the CDR3 reads CASSVNPGLAEETQYF. The CDR3 region has the DNA TGTGCCAGCAGCGTAAACCCGGGACTAGCGGAAGAGACCCAGTACTTC.

Points on this clone: This same CDR3 is encoded by further DNA sequences in the sample. The genes are TRBV12-3 or TRBV12-4 and TRBJ1-5; tentatively, D is TRBD1 (5 bases). The CDR3 has 13 amino acids. Trimming pared 3 bases from V and 7 bases from J, leaving 10 bases between. The CDR3 is CASSFLEGQPQHF. CDR3 nucleotide sequence: TGTGCCAGCAGTTTTCTGGAGGGGCAGCCCCAGCATTTT.

V usage is TRBV20-1 and J usage is TRBJ1-1, with unresolved D. Germline V CDR1 and CDR2: DFQATT, SNEGSKA (reference sequence). The V and J ends lost 3 bases and 11 bases respectively, with 13 bases between them. The CDR3 spans 11 residues. CDR3 sequence (DNA): TGCAGTGCTAGCAAGCCGTCCGCGGCTTTCTTT. Its protein is CSASKPSAAFF.